These T cell receptor beta chains were read from a single sample in a study of shared clonotypes between healthy human individuals. Generated by immunoSEQ multiplex PCR, the TCRdb table keeps only in-frame clones and is missing some. The table includes roughly 700,000 clones, less than 85% detected once. Specimen: memory CD4+ T cells sorted from blood. The origin of the receptors is a young woman in good health. The CDR3 runs from the conserved cysteine through the conserved F or W. Each record gives: D gene, V gene, clone size, J gene, CDR3 protein, CDR3 DNA. The D gene is left open where the match is weak. Clone size is given for some rows only: seen once, a few or many times, or a class if the clone is expanded.

d_call: TRBD2; v_call: TRBV28; clone_size: few; j_call: TRBJ2-1; cdr3_aa: CASRLAGYNEQFF; cdr3_nt: TGTGCCAGTAGACTAGCGGGATACAATGAGCAGTTCTTC
d_call: TRBD2; v_call: TRBV7-7; clone_size: -; j_call: TRBJ2-1; cdr3_aa: CASSFQRGPRVEQFF; cdr3_nt: TGTGCCAGCAGCTTCCAGCGGGGTCCACGGGTGGAGCAGTTCTTC
d_call: -; v_call: TRBV4-1; clone_size: -; j_call: TRBJ1-1; cdr3_aa: CASSQDTEAFF; cdr3_nt: TGCGCCAGCAGCCAAGATACTGAAGCTTTCTTT
d_call: -; v_call: TRBV5-4; clone_size: once; j_call: TRBJ2-2; cdr3_aa: CASSLGGQITGELFF; cdr3_nt: TGTGCCAGCAGCTTGGGAGGGCAGATCACCGGGGAGCTGTTTTTT
d_call: TRBD1; v_call: TRBV29-1; clone_size: -; j_call: TRBJ2-7; cdr3_aa: CSVEGDRPYEQYF; cdr3_nt: TGCAGCGTTGAAGGGGACAGACCCTACGAGCAGTACTTC
d_call: TRBD2; v_call: TRBV5-1; clone_size: -; j_call: TRBJ2-7; cdr3_aa: CASSLGAGRAWEQYF; cdr3_nt: TGCGCCAGCAGCTTGGGTGCCGGGAGGGCCTGGGAGCAGTACTTC
d_call: TRBD1; v_call: TRBV7-6; clone_size: -; j_call: TRBJ1-4; cdr3_aa: CASSLGQLTNEKLFF; cdr3_nt: TGTGCCAGCAGCTTGGGACAGCTAACTAATGAAAAACTGTTTTTT
d_call: TRBD2; v_call: TRBV2; clone_size: -; j_call: TRBJ2-2; cdr3_aa: CASSSRLAMNTGELFF; cdr3_nt: TGTGCCAGCAGCTCCAGACTAGCGATGAACACCGGGGAGCTGTTTTTT
d_call: TRBD1; v_call: TRBV10-3; clone_size: -; j_call: TRBJ2-7; cdr3_aa: CAISVAGGESEQYF; cdr3_nt: TGTGCCATCAGTGTTGCAGGGGGAGAAAGCGAGCAGTACTTC
d_call: -; v_call: TRBV20-1; clone_size: -; j_call: TRBJ2-5; cdr3_aa: CSATPETQYF; cdr3_nt: TGCAGTGCTACCCCAGAGACCCAGTACTTC
d_call: -; v_call: TRBV19; clone_size: -; j_call: TRBJ2-1; cdr3_aa: CASSTGPLLEQFF; cdr3_nt: TGTGCCAGTAGTACGGGTCCCCTGTTGGAGCAGTTCTTC
d_call: TRBD1; v_call: TRBV28; clone_size: -; j_call: TRBJ2-7; cdr3_aa: CASSPAGTGKREQYF; cdr3_nt: TGTGCCAGCAGTCCCGCCGGGACAGGGAAGCGGGAGCAGTACTTC
d_call: -; v_call: TRBV20-1; clone_size: -; j_call: TRBJ2-1; cdr3_aa: CRIDNYNEQFF; cdr3_nt: TGCAGAATCGACAACTACAATGAGCAGTTCTTC
d_call: TRBD1; v_call: TRBV11-3; clone_size: -; j_call: TRBJ1-1; cdr3_aa: CASSVQGSNTEAFF; cdr3_nt: TGTGCCAGCAGCGTACAGGGGAGTAACACTGAAGCTTTCTTT
d_call: -; v_call: TRBV5-1; clone_size: -; j_call: TRBJ1-1; cdr3_aa: CASSKLGNTEAFF; cdr3_nt: TGCGCCAGCAGCAAACTTGGGAACACTGAAGCTTTCTTT
d_call: -; v_call: TRBV6-6; clone_size: -; j_call: TRBJ2-5; cdr3_aa: CASSYEGSSETQYF; cdr3_nt: TGTGCCAGCAGTTACGAGGGGTCGTCAGAGACCCAGTACTTC
d_call: TRBD1; v_call: TRBV27; clone_size: -; j_call: TRBJ1-2; cdr3_aa: CASRTTGIGYTF; cdr3_nt: TGTGCCAGCAGGACGACAGGGATCGGCTACACCTTC
d_call: TRBD1; v_call: TRBV7-6; clone_size: -; j_call: TRBJ1-2; cdr3_aa: CASSPTGGNNYGYTF; cdr3_nt: TGTGCCAGCAGCCCGACAGGGGGTAATAACTATGGCTACACCTTC
d_call: -; v_call: TRBV5-1; clone_size: -; j_call: TRBJ1-1; cdr3_aa: CASRDTIGRGGDTEAFF; cdr3_nt: TGCGCCAGCAGAGACACCATAGGGCGAGGTGGTGACACTGAAGCTTTCTTT
d_call: -; v_call: TRBV5-4; clone_size: -; j_call: TRBJ2-7; cdr3_aa: CASSLTALGEQYF; cdr3_nt: TGTGCCAGCAGCCTGACAGCCCTGGGCGAGCAGTACTTC
d_call: -; v_call: TRBV11-2; clone_size: -; j_call: TRBJ1-1; cdr3_aa: CASSLSDRNTEAFF; cdr3_nt: TGTGCCAGCAGCTTGTCAGACAGGAACACTGAAGCTTTCTTT
d_call: -; v_call: TRBV19; clone_size: -; j_call: TRBJ1-5; cdr3_aa: CASTFTAGGQPQHF; cdr3_nt: TGTGCCAGTACTTTCACGGCTGGGGGACAGCCCCAGCATTTT
d_call: TRBD2; v_call: TRBV25-1; clone_size: -; j_call: TRBJ2-7; cdr3_aa: CASSSAGGSYEQYF; cdr3_nt: TGTGCCAGCAGTTCCGCGGGGGGGTCCTACGAGCAGTACTTC
d_call: TRBD1; v_call: TRBV19; clone_size: -; j_call: TRBJ2-3; cdr3_aa: CASSPMDRGGTDTQYF; cdr3_nt: TGTGCCAGTAGTCCGATGGACAGGGGAGGCACAGATACGCAGTATTTT
d_call: -; v_call: TRBV19; clone_size: -; j_call: TRBJ1-2; cdr3_aa: CASSIDLPGTAGYTF; cdr3_nt: TGTGCCAGTAGTATAGATCTGCCAGGGACGGCTGGCTACACCTTC
d_call: TRBD1; v_call: TRBV28; clone_size: many; j_call: TRBJ1-2; cdr3_aa: CASSLKTGLSYGYTF; cdr3_nt: TGTGCCAGCAGTTTAAAGACAGGGTTGAGCTATGGCTACACCTTC
d_call: -; v_call: TRBV2; clone_size: many; j_call: TRBJ1-2; cdr3_aa: CASNPNREAHGYTF; cdr3_nt: TGTGCCAGCAACCCGAACAGGGAAGCGCATGGCTACACCTTC
d_call: -; v_call: TRBV19; clone_size: -; j_call: TRBJ1-3; cdr3_aa: CASSKAESRNTIYF; cdr3_nt: TGTGCCAGTAGTAAAGCGGAGAGTAGAAACACCATATATTTT
d_call: -; v_call: TRBV19; clone_size: -; j_call: TRBJ2-7; cdr3_aa: CASSKYHGGSYEQYF; cdr3_nt: TGTGCCAGTAGTAAATATCACGGGGGCTCCTACGAGCAGTACTTC
d_call: TRBD1; v_call: TRBV6-5; clone_size: -; j_call: TRBJ2-1; cdr3_aa: CASSPGTADNEQFF; cdr3_nt: TGTGCCAGCAGTCCTGGGACAGCCGACAATGAGCAGTTCTTC
d_call: -; v_call: TRBV10-2; clone_size: -; j_call: TRBJ2-1; cdr3_aa: CASSDIGISNNEQFF; cdr3_nt: TGCGCCAGCAGTGACATCGGTATCAGTAACAATGAGCAGTTCTTC
d_call: -; v_call: TRBV30; clone_size: once; j_call: TRBJ2-3; cdr3_aa: CAWSVQRDTQYF; cdr3_nt: TGTGCCTGGAGTGTACAGAGGGATACGCAGTATTTT
d_call: -; v_call: TRBV7-2; clone_size: -; j_call: TRBJ2-7; cdr3_aa: CASSPGPAFEQYF; cdr3_nt: TGTGCCAGCAGCCCGGGGCCTGCCTTTGAGCAGTACTTC
d_call: -; v_call: TRBV2; clone_size: many; j_call: TRBJ1-5; cdr3_aa: CASSEDWWAGRNQPQHF; cdr3_nt: TGTGCCAGCAGTGAAGATTGGTGGGCAGGGCGCAATCAGCCCCAGCATTTT
d_call: -; v_call: TRBV15; clone_size: -; j_call: TRBJ1-2; cdr3_aa: CATSRVAGARGYTF; cdr3_nt: TGTGCCACCAGCAGAGTTGCCGGGGCTAGAGGCTACACCTTC
d_call: -; v_call: TRBV29-1; clone_size: -; j_call: TRBJ1-2; cdr3_aa: CSVGRPEGYTF; cdr3_nt: TGCAGCGTTGGACGGCCGGAGGGCTACACCTTC
d_call: -; v_call: TRBV21-1; clone_size: many; j_call: TRBJ1-5; cdr3_aa: CASSSDYGHVTYSNQPQHF; cdr3_nt: TGTGCCAGCAGCTCAGACTACGGACACGTCACATATAGCAATCAGCCCCAGCATTTT
d_call: -; v_call: TRBV5-3; clone_size: -; j_call: TRBJ1-2; cdr3_aa: CASTRTLDAYGYTF; cdr3_nt: TGTGCCAGCACCCGAACGCTTGATGCCTATGGCTACACCTTC
d_call: -; v_call: TRBV28; clone_size: -; j_call: TRBJ1-5; cdr3_aa: CASKKGRASNQPQHF; cdr3_nt: TGTGCCAGCAAAAAGGGACGGGCTAGCAATCAGCCCCAGCATTTT
d_call: -; v_call: TRBV7-9; clone_size: few; j_call: TRBJ2-5; cdr3_aa: CASSQSRGETQYF; cdr3_nt: TGTGCCAGCAGCCAATCCAGGGGAGAGACCCAGTACTTC